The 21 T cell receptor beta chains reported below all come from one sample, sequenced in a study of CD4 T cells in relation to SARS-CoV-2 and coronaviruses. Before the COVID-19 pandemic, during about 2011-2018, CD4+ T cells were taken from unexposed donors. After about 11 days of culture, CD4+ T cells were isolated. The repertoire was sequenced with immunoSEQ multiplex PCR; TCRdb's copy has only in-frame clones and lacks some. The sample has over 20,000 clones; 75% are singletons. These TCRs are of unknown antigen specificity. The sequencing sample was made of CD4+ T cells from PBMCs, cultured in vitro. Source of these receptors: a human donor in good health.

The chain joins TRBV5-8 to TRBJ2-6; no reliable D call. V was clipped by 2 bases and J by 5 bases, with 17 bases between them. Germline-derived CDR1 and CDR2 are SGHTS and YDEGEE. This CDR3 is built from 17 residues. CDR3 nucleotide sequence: TGTGCCAGCAGCTTTTCTATCGCCCGGAGTAGGGCCAACGTCCTGACTTTC. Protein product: CASSFSIARSRANVLTF.

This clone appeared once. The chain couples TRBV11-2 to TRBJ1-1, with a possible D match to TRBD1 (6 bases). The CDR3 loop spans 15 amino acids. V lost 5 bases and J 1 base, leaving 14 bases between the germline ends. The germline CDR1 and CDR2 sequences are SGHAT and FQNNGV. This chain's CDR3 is CASSQIDRQNTEAFF. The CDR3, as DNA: TGTGCCAGCAGCCAAATCGACAGGCAGAACACTGAAGCTTTCTTT.

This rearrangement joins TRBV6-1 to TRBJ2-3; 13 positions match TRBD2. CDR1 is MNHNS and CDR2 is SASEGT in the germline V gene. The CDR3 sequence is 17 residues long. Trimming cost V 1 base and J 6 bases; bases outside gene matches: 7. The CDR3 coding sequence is TGTGCCAGCAGTGAAGGGACTAGCGGGGGCCATGTGGATACGCAGTATTTT. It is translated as CASSEGTSGGHVDTQYF.

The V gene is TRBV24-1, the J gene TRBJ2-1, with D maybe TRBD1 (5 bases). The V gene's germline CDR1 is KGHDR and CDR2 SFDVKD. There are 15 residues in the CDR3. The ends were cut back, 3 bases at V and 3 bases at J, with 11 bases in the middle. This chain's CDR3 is CATSDSGQHYNEQFF. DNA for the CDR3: TGTGCCACCAGTGATAGTGGACAACACTACAATGAGCAGTTCTTC.

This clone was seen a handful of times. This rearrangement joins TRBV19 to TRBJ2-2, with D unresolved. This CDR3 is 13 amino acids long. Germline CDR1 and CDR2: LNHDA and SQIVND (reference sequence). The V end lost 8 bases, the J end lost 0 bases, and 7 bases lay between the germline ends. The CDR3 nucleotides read TGTGCCAGTGGACCTACGAACACCGGGGAGCTGTTTTTT. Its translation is CASGPTNTGELFF.

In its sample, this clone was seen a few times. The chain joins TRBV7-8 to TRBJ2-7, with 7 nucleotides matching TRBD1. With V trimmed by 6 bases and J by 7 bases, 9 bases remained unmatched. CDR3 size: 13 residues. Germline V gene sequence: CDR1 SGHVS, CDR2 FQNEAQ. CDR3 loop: CASRVDRAGEQYF. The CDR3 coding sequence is TGTGCCAGCAGGGTAGACAGGGCAGGAGAGCAGTACTTC.

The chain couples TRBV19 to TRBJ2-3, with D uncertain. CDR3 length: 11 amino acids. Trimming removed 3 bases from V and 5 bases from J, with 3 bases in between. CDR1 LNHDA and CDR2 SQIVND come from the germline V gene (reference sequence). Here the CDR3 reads CASSILDTQYF. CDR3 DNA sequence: TGTGCCAGTAGTATTTTAGATACGCAGTATTTT.

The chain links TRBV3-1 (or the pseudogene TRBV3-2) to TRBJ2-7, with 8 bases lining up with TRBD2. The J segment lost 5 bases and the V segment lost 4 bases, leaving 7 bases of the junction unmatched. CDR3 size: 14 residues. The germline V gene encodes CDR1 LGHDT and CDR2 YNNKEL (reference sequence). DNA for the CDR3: TGTGCCAGCAGCCCAGTCGGGAGGGTTGACGAGCAGTACTTC. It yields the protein CASSPVGRVDEQYF.

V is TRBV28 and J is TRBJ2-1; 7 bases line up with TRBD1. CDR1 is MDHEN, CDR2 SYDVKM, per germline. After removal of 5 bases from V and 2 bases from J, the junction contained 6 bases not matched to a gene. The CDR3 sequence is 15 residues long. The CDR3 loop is CASSTTGTAYNEQFF. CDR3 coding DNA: TGTGCCAGCAGTACCACCGGGACAGCCTACAATGAGCAGTTCTTC.

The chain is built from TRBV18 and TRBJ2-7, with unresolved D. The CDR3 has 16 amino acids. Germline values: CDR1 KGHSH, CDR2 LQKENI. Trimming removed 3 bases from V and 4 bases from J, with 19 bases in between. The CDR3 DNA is TGTGCCAGCTCACCGAAGGACGGATTCCACCTTTACGAGCAGTACTTC. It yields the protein CASSPKDGFHLYEQYF.

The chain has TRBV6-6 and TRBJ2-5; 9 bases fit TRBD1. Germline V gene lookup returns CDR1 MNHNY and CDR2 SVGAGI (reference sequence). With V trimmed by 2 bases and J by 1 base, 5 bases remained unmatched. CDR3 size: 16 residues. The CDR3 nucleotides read TGTGCCAGCAGTTACCCACCGGACAGGGGCCAAGAGACCCAGTACTTC. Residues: CASSYPPDRGQETQYF.

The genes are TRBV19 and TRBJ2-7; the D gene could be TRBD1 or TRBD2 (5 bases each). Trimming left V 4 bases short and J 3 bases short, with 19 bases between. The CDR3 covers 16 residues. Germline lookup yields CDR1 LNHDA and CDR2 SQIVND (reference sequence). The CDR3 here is CASSTGAGTIFYEQYF. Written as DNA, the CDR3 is TGTGCCAGTAGTACTGGGGCTGGGACGATTTTCTACGAGCAGTACTTC. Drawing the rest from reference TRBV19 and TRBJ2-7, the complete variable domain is DGGITQSPKYLFRKEGQNVTLSCEQNLNHDAMYWYRQDPGQGLRLIYYSQIVNDFQKGDIAEGYSVSREKKESFPLTVTSAQKNPTAFYLCASSTGAGTIFYEQYFGPGTRLTVT.

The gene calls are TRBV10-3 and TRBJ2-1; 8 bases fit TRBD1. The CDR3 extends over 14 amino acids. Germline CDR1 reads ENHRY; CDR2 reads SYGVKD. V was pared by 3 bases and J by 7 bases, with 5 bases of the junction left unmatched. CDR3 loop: CAISEQGVVNEQFF. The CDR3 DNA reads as TGTGCCATCAGTGAACAGGGGGTTGTAAATGAGCAGTTCTTC.

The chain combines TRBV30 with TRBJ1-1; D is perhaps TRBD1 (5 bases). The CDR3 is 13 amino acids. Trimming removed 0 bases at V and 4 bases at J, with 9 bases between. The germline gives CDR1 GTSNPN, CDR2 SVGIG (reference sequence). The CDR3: CAWSVTGGTEAFF. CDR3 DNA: TGTGCCTGGAGTGTAACCGGGGGCACTGAAGCTTTCTTT. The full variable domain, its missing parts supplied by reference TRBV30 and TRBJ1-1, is SQTIHQWPATLVQPVGSPLSLECTVEGTSNPNLYWYRQAAGRGLQLLFYSVGIGQISSEVPQNLSASRPQDRQFILSSKKLLLSDSGFYLCAWSVTGGTEAFFGQGTRLTVV.

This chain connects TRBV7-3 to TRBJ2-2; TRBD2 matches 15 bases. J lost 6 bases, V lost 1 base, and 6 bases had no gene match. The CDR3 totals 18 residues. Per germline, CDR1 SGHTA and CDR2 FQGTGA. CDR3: CASSLKGTSGRRSGELFF. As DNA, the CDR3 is TGTGCCAGCAGCTTAAAAGGGACTAGCGGGAGGAGATCCGGGGAGCTGTTTTTT.

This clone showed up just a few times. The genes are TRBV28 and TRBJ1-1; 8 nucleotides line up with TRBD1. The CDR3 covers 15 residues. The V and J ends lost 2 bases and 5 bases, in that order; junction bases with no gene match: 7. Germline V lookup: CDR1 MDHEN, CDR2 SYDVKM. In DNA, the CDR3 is TGTGCCAGCAGTTTAGAGCAGGGGGCAAGAACTGAAGCTTTCTTT. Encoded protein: CASSLEQGARTEAFF.

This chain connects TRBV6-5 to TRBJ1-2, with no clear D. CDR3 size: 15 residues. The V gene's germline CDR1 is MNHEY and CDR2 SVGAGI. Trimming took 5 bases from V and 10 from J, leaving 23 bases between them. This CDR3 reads CASSPGGRSLIIYTF. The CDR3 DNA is TGTGCCAGCAGTCCGGGCGGTCGGAGCCTGATCATCTACACCTTC.

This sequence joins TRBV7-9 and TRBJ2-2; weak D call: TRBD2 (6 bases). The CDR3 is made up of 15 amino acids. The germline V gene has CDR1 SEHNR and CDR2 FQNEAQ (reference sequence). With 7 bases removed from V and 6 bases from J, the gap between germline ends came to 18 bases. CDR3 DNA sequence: TGTGCCAGCACCCTCGGAGGCGGAGGGGCCGGGGAGCTGTTTTTT. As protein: CASTLGGGGAGELFF.

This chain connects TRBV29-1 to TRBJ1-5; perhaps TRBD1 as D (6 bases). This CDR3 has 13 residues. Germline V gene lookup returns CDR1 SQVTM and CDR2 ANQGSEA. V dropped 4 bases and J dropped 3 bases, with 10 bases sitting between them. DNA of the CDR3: TGCAGCGTTGGTTCAGGGGTCAATCAGCCCCAGCATTTT. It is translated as CSVGSGVNQPQHF. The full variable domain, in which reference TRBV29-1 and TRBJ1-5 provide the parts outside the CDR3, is SAVISQKPSRDICQRGTSLTIQCQVDSQVTMMFWYRQQPGQSLTLIATANQGSEATYESGFVIDKFPISRPNLTFSTLTVSNMSPEDSSIYLCSVGSGVNQPQHFGDGTRLSIL.

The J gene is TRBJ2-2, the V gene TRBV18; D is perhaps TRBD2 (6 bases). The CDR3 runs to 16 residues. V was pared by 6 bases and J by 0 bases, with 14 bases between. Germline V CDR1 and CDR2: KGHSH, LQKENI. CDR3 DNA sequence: TGTGCCAGCTCGGAAATGCGCGGGACGAACACCGGGGAGCTGTTTTTT. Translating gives CASSEMRGTNTGELFF.

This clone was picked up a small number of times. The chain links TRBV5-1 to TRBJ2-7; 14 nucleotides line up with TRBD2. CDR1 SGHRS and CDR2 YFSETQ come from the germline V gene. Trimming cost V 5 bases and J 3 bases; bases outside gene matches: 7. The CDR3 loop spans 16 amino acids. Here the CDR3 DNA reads TGCGCCAGCAGGCGCGCGGGACTAGCGGGAGACTACGAGCAGTACTTC. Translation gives CASRRAGLAGDYEQYF.